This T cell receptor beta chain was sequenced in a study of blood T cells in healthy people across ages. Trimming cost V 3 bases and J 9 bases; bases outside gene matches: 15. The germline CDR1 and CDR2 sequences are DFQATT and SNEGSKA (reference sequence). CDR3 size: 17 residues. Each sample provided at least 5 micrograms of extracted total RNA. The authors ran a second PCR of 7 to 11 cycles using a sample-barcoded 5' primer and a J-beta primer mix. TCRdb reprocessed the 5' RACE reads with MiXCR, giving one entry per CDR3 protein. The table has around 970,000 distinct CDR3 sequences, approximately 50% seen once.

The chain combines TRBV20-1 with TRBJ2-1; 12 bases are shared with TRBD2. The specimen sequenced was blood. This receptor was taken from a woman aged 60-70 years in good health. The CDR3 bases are TGCAGTGCTAGCAGATCTTCTAGCGGGAGGGCCTGGGGTGAGCAGTTCTTC. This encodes CSASRSSSGRAWGEQFF.